The clone carrying this TCR beta chain was counted a few times. The antigen is undetermined. These data originate in a study of Tregs in tolerant kidney transplant recipients. In the study overall: CFSE-labeled recipient PBMCs were cultured less than 7 days with irradiated graft donor PBMCs, then FACS-sorted. Findings and limits, study-wide: No direct test of biological reproducibility was done here. Tregs expanded with activated donor B cells seemed most donor-specific.

The V gene's germline CDR1 is MGHRA and CDR2 YSYEKL. Between the trimmed V and J ends, which lost 0 bases and 5 bases, there was a span of 11 bases. The CDR3 extends over 14 amino acids. Libraries were prepared by immunoSEQ multiplex PCR; TCRdb keeps only in-frame clonotypes and omits some of them. The sample records 9,400 or so clones, roughly half being singletons. The sample taken for sequencing was CD4+ T cells from blood cultured with allogeneic cells. This TCR derives from a human donor in good health. The V gene is TRBV4-1, the J gene TRBJ2-7; D remains ambiguous. The CDR3 DNA reads as TGCGCCAGCAGCCAAGATTTAGCCACGGACGAGCAGTACTTC. Protein product: CASSQDLATDEQYF.